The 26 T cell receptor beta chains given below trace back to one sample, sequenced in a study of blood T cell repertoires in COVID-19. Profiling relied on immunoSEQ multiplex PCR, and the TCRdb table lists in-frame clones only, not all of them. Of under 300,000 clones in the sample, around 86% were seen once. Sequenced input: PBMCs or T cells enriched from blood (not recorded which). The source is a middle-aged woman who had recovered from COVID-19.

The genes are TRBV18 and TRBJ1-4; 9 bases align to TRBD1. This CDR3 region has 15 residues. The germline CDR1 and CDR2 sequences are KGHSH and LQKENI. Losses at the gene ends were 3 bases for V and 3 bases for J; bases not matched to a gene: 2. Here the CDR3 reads CASSPRDRANEKLFF. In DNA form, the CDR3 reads TGTGCCAGCTCACCCAGGGACAGGGCTAATGAAAAACTGTTTTTT.

CDR3 DNA sequence: TGTGCCAGTAGAGAAAGAGCGGGGACGGCTTTCTTT. Protein product: CASRERAGTAFF. V and J are TRBV19 and TRBJ1-1; maybe TRBD1 (5 bases). CDR3 length equals 12 residues. Germline-derived CDR1 and CDR2 are LNHDA and SQIVND (reference sequence). The V end was cut by 6 bases, the J end by 11 bases, with 16 bases between.

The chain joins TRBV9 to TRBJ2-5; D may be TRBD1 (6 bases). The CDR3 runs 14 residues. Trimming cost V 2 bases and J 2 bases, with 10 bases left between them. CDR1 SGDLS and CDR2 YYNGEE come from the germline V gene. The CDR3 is CASSVGAGQETQYF. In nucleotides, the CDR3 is TGTGCCAGCAGCGTGGGGGCAGGGCAAGAGACCCAGTACTTC.

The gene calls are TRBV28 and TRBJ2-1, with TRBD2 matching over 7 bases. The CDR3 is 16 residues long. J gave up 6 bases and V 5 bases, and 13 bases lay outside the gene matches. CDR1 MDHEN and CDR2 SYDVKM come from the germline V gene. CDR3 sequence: CASSPPGGSGSNEQFF. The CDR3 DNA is TGTGCCAGCAGTCCCCCGGGCGGGAGTGGGTCCAATGAGCAGTTCTTC.

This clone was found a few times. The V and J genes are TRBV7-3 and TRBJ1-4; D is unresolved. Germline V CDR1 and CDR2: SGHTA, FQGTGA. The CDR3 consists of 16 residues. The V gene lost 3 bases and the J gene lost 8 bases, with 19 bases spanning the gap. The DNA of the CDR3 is TGTGCCAGCAGCTTGAATAGTCGACAAGCTGGGGAAAAACTGTTTTTT. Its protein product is CASSLNSRQAGEKLFF. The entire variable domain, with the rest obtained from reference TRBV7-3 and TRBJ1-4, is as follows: GAGVSQTPSNKVTEKGKYVELRCDPISGHTALYWYRQSLGQGPEFLIYFQGTGAADDSGLPNDRFFAVRPEGSVSTLKIQRTERGDSAVYLCASSLNSRQAGEKLFFGSGTQLSVL.

Here the CDR3 reads CSAGLPDTQYF. The CDR3 coding sequence is TGCAGTGCTGGCCTGCCAGATACGCAGTATTTT. V is TRBV20-1 and J is TRBJ2-3; D gene ambiguous. The CDR3 is 11 amino acids. Germline assignment: CDR1 DFQATT and CDR2 SNEGSKA (reference sequence). V lost 5 bases and J lost 4, with 7 bases in between.

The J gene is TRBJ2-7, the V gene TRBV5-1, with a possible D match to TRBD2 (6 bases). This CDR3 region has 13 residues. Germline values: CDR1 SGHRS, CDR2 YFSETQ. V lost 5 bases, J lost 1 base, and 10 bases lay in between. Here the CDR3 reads CASRREPSYEQYF. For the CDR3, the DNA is TGCGCCAGCAGACGGGAGCCGTCCTACGAGCAGTACTTC.

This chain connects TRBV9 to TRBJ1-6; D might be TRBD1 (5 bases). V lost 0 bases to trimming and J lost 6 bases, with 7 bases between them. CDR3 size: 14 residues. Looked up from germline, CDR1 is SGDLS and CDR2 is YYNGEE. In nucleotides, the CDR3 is TGTGCCAGCAGCGTAGTGGGGGGTAATTCACCCCTCCACTTT. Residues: CASSVVGGNSPLHF.

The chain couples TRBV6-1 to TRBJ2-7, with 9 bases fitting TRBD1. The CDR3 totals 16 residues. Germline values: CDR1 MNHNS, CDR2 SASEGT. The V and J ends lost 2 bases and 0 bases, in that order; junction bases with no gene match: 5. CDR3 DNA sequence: TGTGCCAGCAGTGAACTGGGACAGGGACTCTCCTACGAGCAGTACTTC. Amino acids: CASSELGQGLSYEQYF.

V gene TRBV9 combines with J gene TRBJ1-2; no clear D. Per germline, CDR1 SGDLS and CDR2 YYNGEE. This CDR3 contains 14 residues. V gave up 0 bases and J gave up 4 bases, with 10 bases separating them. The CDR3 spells CASSVGTGIYGYTF. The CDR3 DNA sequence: TGTGCCAGCAGCGTAGGGACGGGGATCTATGGCTACACCTTC.

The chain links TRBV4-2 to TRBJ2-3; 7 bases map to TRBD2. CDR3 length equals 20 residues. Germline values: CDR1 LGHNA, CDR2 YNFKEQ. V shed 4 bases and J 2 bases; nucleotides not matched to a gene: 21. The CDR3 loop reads CASSLLKDHRDYYFTDTQYF. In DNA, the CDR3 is TGTGCCAGCAGCCTACTAAAGGACCACCGGGACTACTATTTCACAGATACGCAGTATTTT.

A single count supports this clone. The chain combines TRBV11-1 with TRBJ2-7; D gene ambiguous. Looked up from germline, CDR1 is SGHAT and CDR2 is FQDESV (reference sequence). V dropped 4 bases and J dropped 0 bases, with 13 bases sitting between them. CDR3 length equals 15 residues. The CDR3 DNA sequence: TGTGCCAGCAGCTATAGTTTAAGTAGCTCCTACGAGCAGTACTTC. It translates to CASSYSLSSSYEQYF.

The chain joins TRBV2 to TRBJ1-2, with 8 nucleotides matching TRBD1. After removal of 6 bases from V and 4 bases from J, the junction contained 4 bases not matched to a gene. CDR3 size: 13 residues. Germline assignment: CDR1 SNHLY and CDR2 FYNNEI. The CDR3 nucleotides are TGTGCCAGCAGCGGCGACAGGGGCTATGGCTACACCTTC. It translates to CASSGDRGYGYTF.

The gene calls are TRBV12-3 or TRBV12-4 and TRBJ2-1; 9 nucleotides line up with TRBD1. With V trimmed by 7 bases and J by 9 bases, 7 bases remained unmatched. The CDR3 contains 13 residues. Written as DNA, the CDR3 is TGTGCCAGCAACGGACAGGGGCCGGGTGAGCAGTTCTTC. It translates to CASNGQGPGEQFF.

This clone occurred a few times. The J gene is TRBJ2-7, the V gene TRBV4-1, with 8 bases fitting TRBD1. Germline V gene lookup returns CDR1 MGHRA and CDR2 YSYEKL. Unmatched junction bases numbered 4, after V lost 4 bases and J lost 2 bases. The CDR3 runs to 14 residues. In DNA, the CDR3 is TGCGCCAGCAGCCGTGACAGGGGCACCTACGAGCAGTACTTC. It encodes CASSRDRGTYEQYF.

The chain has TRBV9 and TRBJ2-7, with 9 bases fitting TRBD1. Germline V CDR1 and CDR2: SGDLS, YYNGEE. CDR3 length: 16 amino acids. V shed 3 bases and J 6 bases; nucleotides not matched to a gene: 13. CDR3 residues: CASSAGSGTGTLEQYF. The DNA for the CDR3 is TGTGCCAGCAGCGCAGGATCCGGGACAGGGACGCTCGAGCAGTACTTC.

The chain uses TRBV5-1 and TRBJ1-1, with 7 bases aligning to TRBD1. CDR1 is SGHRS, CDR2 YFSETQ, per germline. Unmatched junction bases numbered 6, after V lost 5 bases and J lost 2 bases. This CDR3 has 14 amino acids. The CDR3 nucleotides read TGCGCCAGCAGTACCGGGACAGCTAACACTGAAGCTTTCTTT. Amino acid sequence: CASSTGTANTEAFF.

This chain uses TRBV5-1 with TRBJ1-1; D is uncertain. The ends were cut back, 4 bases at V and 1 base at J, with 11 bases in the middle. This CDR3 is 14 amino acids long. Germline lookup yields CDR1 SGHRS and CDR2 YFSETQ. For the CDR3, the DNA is TGCGCCAGCAGCCTCCTCGAGGGGAACACTGAAGCTTTCTTT. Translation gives CASSLLEGNTEAFF.

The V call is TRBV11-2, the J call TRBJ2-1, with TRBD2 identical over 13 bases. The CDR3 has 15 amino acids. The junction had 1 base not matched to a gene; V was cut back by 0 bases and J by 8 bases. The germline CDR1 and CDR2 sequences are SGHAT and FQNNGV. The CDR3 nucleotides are TGTGCCAGCAGCTTAGAAGGACTAGCGGGAGATGAGCAGTTCTTC. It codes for CASSLEGLAGDEQFF.

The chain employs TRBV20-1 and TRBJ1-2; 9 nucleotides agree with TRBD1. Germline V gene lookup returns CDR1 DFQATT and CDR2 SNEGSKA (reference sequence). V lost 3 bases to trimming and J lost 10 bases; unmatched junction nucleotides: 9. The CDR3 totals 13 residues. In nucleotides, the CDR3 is TGCAGTGCTAGTCTACAGGGGGCCGCTCACTACACCTTC. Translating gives CSASLQGAAHYTF.

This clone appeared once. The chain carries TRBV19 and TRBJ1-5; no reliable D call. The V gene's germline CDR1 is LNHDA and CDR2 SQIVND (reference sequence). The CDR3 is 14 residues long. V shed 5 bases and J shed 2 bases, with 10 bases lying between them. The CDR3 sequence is CASSPEWGNQPQHF. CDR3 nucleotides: TGTGCCAGTAGTCCGGAGTGGGGCAATCAGCCCCAGCATTTT.

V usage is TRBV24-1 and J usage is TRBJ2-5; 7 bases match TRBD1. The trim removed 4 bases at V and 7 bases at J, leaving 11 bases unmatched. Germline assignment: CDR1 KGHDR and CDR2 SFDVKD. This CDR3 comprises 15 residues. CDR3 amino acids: CATSDLDDRDGTQYF. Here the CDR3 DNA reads TGTGCCACCAGTGACTTGGACGACAGGGATGGGACCCAGTACTTC.

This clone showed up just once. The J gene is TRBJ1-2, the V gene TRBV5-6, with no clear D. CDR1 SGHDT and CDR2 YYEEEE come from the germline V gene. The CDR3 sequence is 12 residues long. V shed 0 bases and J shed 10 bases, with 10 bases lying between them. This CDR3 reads CASSLDSGIYTF. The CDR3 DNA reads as TGTGCCAGCAGCTTGGATTCGGGTATCTACACCTTC.

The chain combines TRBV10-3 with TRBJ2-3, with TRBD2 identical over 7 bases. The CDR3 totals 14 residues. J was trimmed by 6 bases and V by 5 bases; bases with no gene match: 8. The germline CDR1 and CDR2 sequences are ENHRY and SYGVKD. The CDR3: CAISSSSGGDTQYF. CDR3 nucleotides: TGTGCCATCAGTTCTTCTAGCGGAGGGGATACGCAGTATTTT.

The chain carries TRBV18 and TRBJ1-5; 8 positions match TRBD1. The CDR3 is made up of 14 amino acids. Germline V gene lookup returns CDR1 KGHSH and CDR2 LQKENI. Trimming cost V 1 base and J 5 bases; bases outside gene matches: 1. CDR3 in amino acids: CASSPLDRDQPQHF. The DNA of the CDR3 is TGTGCCAGCTCACCACTGGACAGGGATCAGCCCCAGCATTTT.

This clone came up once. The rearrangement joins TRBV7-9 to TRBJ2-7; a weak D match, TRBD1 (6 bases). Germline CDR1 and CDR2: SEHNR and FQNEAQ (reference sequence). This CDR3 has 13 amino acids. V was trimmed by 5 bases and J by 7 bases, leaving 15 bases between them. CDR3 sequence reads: CASSLTGSEEQYF. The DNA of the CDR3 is TGTGCCAGCAGCCTAACAGGGTCGGAGGAGCAGTACTTC.